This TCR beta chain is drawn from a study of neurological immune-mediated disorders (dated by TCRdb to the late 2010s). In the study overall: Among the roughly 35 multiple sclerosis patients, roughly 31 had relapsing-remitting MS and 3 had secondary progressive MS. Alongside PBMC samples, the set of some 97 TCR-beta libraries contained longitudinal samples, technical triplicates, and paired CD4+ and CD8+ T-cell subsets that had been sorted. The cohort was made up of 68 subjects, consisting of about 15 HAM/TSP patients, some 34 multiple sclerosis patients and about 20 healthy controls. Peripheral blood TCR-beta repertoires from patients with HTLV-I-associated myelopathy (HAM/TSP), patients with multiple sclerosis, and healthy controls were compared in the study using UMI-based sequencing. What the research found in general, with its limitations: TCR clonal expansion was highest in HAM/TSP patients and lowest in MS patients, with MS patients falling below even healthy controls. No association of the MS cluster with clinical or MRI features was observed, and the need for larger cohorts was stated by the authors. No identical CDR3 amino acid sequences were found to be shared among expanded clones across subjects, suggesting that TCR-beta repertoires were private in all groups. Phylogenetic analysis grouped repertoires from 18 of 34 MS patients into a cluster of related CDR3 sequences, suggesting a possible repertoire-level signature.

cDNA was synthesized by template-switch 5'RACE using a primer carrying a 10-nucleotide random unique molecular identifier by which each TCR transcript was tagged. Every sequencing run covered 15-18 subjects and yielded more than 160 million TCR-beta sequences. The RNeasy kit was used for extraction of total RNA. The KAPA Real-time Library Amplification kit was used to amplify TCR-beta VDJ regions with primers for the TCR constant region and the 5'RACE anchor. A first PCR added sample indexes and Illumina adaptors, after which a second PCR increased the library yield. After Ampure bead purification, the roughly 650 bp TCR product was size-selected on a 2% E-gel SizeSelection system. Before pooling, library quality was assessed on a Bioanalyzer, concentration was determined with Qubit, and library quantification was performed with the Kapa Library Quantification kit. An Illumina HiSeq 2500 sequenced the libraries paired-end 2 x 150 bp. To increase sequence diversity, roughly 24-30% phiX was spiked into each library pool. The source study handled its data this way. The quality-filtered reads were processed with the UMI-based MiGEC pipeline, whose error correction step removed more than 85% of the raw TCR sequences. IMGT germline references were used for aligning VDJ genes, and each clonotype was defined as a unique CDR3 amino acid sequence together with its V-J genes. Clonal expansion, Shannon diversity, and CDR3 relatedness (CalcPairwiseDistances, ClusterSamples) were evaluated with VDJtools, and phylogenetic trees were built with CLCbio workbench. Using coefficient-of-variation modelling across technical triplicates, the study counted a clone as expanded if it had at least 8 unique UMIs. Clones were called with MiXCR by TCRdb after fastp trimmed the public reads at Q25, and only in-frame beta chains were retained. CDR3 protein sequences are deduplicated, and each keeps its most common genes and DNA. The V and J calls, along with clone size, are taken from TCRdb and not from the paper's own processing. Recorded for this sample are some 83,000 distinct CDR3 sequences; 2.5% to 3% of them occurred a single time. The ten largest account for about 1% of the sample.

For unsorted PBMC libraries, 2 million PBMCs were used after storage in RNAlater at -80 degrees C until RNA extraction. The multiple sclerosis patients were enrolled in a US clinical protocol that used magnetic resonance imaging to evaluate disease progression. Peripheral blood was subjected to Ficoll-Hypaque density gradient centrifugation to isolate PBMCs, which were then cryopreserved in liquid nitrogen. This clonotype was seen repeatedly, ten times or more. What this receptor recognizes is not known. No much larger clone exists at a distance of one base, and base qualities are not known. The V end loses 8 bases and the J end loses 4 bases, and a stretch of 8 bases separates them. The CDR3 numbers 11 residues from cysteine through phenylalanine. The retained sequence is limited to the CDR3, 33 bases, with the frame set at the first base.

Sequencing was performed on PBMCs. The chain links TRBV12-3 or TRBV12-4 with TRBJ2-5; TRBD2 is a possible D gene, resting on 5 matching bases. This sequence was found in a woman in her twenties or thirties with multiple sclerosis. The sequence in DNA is TGTGCCAGCGACGGAGGAGAGACCCAGTACTTC. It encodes CASDGGETQYF.